These 19 T cell receptor beta chains originate from one sample sequenced in a study of CD8 T cells in Susac syndrome. With random hexamers, 0.5 to 1 ug RNA was reverse transcribed. TCRdb reprocessed the immunoSEQ multiplex PCR reads via MiXCR and lists one record per CDR3 protein. The data contain 200,000 or so distinct CDR3 sequences, 80% to 95% of them seen just once; the ten biggest clones take up approximately 0.13%. The material sequenced was CD8+ T cells from PBMCs. These TCRs come from a human donor with multiple sclerosis.

The J gene is TRBJ2-5, the V gene TRBV15; D is possibly TRBD2 (5 bases). The V gene's germline CDR1 is LNHNV and CDR2 YYDKDF (reference sequence). This CDR3 contains 15 residues. V shed 0 bases and J shed 4 bases, with 12 bases lying between them. The CDR3 loop reads CATSRDPEGRETQYF. The DNA of the CDR3 is TGTGCCACCAGCAGAGACCCCGAAGGGAGAGAGACCCAGTACTTC.

V usage is TRBV3-1 and J usage is TRBJ1-1, with D unresolved. Trimming pared 4 bases from V and 0 bases from J, leaving 12 bases between. This CDR3 region has 15 residues. Germline V gene lookup returns CDR1 LGHDT and CDR2 YNNKEL (reference sequence). CDR3 region: CASSPDESVNTEAFF. CDR3 sequence (DNA): TGTGCCAGCAGCCCCGATGAGTCGGTGAACACTGAAGCTTTCTTT.

CDR3 nucleotides: TGTGCCAGCAGTTTTATTGGAGGGCCTTTGACCGGGGAGCTGTTTTTT. Translating gives CASSFIGGPLTGELFF. The V call is TRBV12-3 or TRBV12-4, the J call TRBJ2-2; possible D gene TRBD2, 6 bases. The CDR3 loop spans 16 amino acids. Deletions cut 3 bases from V and 5 bases from J, with 16 bases between.

This chain connects TRBV4-1 to TRBJ2-4, with 9 bases aligning to TRBD2. Trimming took 4 bases from V and 1 from J; bases not matched to a gene: 11. Germline CDR1 is MGHRA and CDR2 is YSYEKL. The CDR3 length is 18 residues. The CDR3 loop reads CASSLIPSGANAKNIQYF. CDR3 nucleotide sequence: TGCGCCAGCAGCCTCATTCCTAGCGGGGCAAACGCCAAAAACATTCAGTACTTC.

This rearrangement joins TRBV12-3 or TRBV12-4 to TRBJ1-5; the D is unclear. The CDR3 runs to 14 residues. The V gene lost 5 bases and the J gene lost 3 bases, with 11 bases spanning the gap. Here the CDR3 reads CASSPEGYNQPQHF. The CDR3 DNA is TGTGCCAGCAGTCCTGAAGGGTACAATCAGCCCCAGCATTTT.

This chain links TRBV7-8 with TRBJ1-6, with D possibly matching TRBD1 (5 bases). V was cut by 6 bases and J by 5 bases, with 17 bases left in between. CDR3 length: 16 residues. Germline V gene sequence: CDR1 SGHVS, CDR2 FQNEAQ. This chain's CDR3 is CASSQPGGVNNSPLHF. In DNA form, the CDR3 reads TGTGCCAGCAGTCAGCCCGGGGGGGTCAATAATTCACCCCTCCACTTT.

The J gene is TRBJ2-7, the V gene TRBV7-3; possible D gene TRBD1, 7 bases. CDR1 and CDR2 from the germline V gene are SGHTA and FQGTGA. The CDR3 has 13 residues. Trimming cost V 4 bases and J 5 bases, with 12 bases left between them. The CDR3 DNA reads as TGTGCCAGCAGCTCGCAGGGGGGCAACGAGCAGTACTTC. Its protein product is CASSSQGGNEQYF.

This clonotype was observed a few times. The chain links TRBV5-6 to TRBJ2-7; no clear D. The germline V gene encodes CDR1 SGHDT and CDR2 YYEEEE. V lost 0 bases and J lost 4, with 5 bases in between. CDR3 length: 12 residues. The CDR3 nucleotides read TGTGCCAGCAGCTTGGGTGTGTACGAGCAGTACTTC. Protein product: CASSLGVYEQYF.

CDR3 loop: CSARSRGIGYEQYF. The CDR3 bases are TGCAGTGCTAGATCCAGGGGAATCGGCTACGAGCAGTACTTC. The V call is TRBV20-1, the J call TRBJ2-7; a weak D match, TRBD1 (6 bases). Germline CDR1 DFQATT, CDR2 SNEGSKA (reference sequence). V lost 2 bases, J lost 3 bases, and 14 bases lay in between. This CDR3 comprises 14 residues.

The V gene is TRBV6-2 or TRBV6-3, the J gene TRBJ1-1, with 7 bases that match TRBD1. This CDR3 is 16 amino acids long. Trimming removed 2 bases from V and 1 base from J; junction bases left unmatched: 7. Germline CDR1 and CDR2: MNHEY and SVGEGT. Here the CDR3 reads CASSYKVGTANTEAFF. The CDR3 DNA follows: TGTGCCAGCAGTTACAAAGTCGGGACAGCGAACACTGAAGCTTTCTTT.

The chain links TRBV11-2 to TRBJ2-7; TRBD1 is a possible D gene (5 bases). This CDR3 is 16 amino acids long. The V end lost 5 bases, the J end lost 1 base, and 18 bases lay between the germline ends. Germline CDR1 is SGHAT and CDR2 is FQNNGV. CDR3 sequence: CASSPSLTATSYEQYF. CDR3 nucleotides: TGTGCCAGCAGCCCGAGCCTGACAGCGACATCCTACGAGCAGTACTTC.

V gene TRBV5-1 combines with J gene TRBJ2-3, with a weak D call TRBD1 (6 bases). The CDR3 is 15 residues long. Trimming stripped 3 bases from V and 5 bases from J, with 16 bases between. Germline assignment: CDR1 SGHRS and CDR2 YFSETQ. The CDR3 region has the DNA TGCGCCAGCAGCTCGGACAGTTTCAAAGAAGATACGCAGTATTTT. Amino acid sequence: CASSSDSFKEDTQYF.

The count of this clonotype is one. The rearrangement links TRBV5-4 to TRBJ2-1, with D possibly matching TRBD2 (5 bases). This CDR3 contains 15 residues. The V end was cut by 1 base, the J end by 4 bases, with 12 bases between. Germline CDR1 reads SGHNT; CDR2 reads YYREEE (reference sequence). The CDR3 sequence is CASSLRPGGYNEQFF. CDR3 DNA sequence: TGTGCCAGCAGCTTGAGGCCAGGAGGTTACAATGAGCAGTTCTTC.

The CDR3, as DNA: TGCGCCAGCAGCTGGACAGGGGGGGCCGGGGAGCTGTTTTTT. Protein sequence: CASSWTGGAGELFF. The chain employs TRBV4-3 and TRBJ2-2, with TRBD1 identical over 10 bases. The CDR3 sequence is 14 residues long. V shed 5 bases, J shed 6 bases, and the junction held 3 bases outside the gene matches. Germline CDR1 is LGHNA and CDR2 is YSLEER.

V usage is TRBV9 and J usage is TRBJ2-5, with D hard to call. The germline CDR1 and CDR2 sequences are SGDLS and YYNGEE. There are 16 residues in the CDR3. V lost 4 bases, J lost 5 bases, and 21 bases lay in between. This CDR3 is CASSPDGIPGGETQYF. Written as DNA, the CDR3 is TGTGCCAGCAGCCCAGATGGGATTCCGGGTGGTGAGACCCAGTACTTC.

The gene calls are TRBV28 and TRBJ1-6; TRBD1 is a possible D gene (5 bases). Germline values: CDR1 MDHEN, CDR2 SYDVKM. The V and J ends lost 4 bases and 0 bases respectively, with 13 bases between them. The CDR3 runs to 17 residues. The CDR3 here is CASSYSSGSSYNSPLHF. As DNA, the CDR3 is TGTGCCAGCAGTTACTCTTCAGGGAGCTCCTATAATTCACCCCTCCACTTT.

The rearrangement uses TRBV5-1 and TRBJ1-3; perhaps TRBD1 as D (6 bases). CDR3 length: 14 residues. V was shortened by 4 bases and J by 1 base, with 9 bases between the two germline ends. Germline V lookup: CDR1 SGHRS, CDR2 YFSETQ. In DNA, the CDR3 is TGCGCCAGCAGCATTGGACAGTCTGGAAACACCATATATTTT. This translates into CASSIGQSGNTIYF.

In its sample, this clonotype was seen a few times. The chain links TRBV7-8 to TRBJ2-7, with no clear D. Trimming left V 0 bases short and J 7 bases short, with 4 bases between. CDR3 length: 11 amino acids. CDR1 is SGHVS and CDR2 is FQNEAQ in the germline V gene. CDR3 sequence (DNA): TGTGCCAGCAGCTTAGCGCGGGAGCAGTACTTC. It specifies CASSLAREQYF.

The chain links TRBV7-9 to TRBJ2-2; D is possibly TRBD1 (6 bases). The CDR3 consists of 15 residues. V lost 5 bases and J lost 4, with 14 bases in between. Germline V gene data show CDR1 as SEHNR and CDR2 as FQNEAQ (reference sequence). The CDR3 nucleotides are TGTGCCAGCAGCGGCAGGGGAGTAGGCACCGGGGAGCTGTTTTTT. Translating gives CASSGRGVGTGELFF.